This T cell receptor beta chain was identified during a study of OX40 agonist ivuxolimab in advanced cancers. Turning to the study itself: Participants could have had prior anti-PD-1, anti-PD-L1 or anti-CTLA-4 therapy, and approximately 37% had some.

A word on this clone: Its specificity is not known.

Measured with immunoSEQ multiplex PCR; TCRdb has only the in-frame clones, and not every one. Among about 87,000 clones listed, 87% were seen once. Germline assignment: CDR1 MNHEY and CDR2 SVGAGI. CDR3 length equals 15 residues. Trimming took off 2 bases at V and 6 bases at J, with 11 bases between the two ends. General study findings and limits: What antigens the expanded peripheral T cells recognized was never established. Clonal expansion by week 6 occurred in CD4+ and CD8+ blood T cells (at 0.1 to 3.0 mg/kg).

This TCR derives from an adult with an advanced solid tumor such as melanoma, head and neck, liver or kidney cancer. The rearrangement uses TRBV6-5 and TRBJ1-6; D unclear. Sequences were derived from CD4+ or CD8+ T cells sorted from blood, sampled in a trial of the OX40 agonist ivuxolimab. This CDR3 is CASSYAGRSNSPLHF. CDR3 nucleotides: TGTGCCAGCAGTTACGCCGGACGGAGTAATTCACCCCTCCACTTT.